This section outlines one T cell receptor beta chain sequence together with its context. The target of this receptor is not known. Nothing much larger sits one base from this clone, and base qualities are not available. The library was generated by the immunoSEQ multiplex PCR assay. The source is immuneACCESS, and TCRdb retained only in-frame sequences with V and J called. Part of the clones is not carried over; for the studies checked, unresolved V genes explain less than half of this, and the remainder is unexplained. The sample table lists some 80,000 clones, approximately 75% of them with a count of one. In total, the top ten clones hold around 3.9% of the sample. This sample was included in a study of technical replicates of blood from a few donors (dated by TCRdb to about 2017). The germline V gene (reference sequence) specifies MNHNY as CDR1 and SVGAGI as CDR2. V sheds 6 bases and J sheds 6 bases, leaving 15 bases between their ends. The CDR3 starts with the cysteine, ends with the phenylalanine, and has 13 residues. Left in the record is the CDR3 DNA by itself, 39 bases read in frame from the first base.

This TCR was sampled from a human donor in good health. Some clones in this sample may be carry-over from other donors' samples. The chain joins TRBV6-6 to TRBJ2-7; TRBD2 could be the D gene, as 5 bases match. The sequenced sample consisted of PBMCs. The CDR3 corresponds to CASSSRRSSEQYF. The DNA sequence is as follows: TGTGCCAGCAGCTCTAGGAGGAGTAGCGAGCAGTACTTC.